This T cell receptor (beta chain) was retrieved from a study of beta chain features in type 1 diabetes. Points from the study as a whole: Among patients with Type 1 diabetes, TCRB CDR3s were moderately but significantly shorter in every one of the four CD4+ subsets. A pattern of fewer insertions and more deletions at VDJ junctions was seen in type 1 diabetes patients. Although PCR might favor shorter templates, it would do so equally in patients and controls. Researchers reported that naive, central memory and Treg TCRB repertoires appeared more similar in patients than in healthy donors.

Of note for this clone: What it binds is not known. Other DNA sequences in this sample translate to the same CDR3.

All of the isolated RNA was reverse transcribed, so expressed TCRB transcripts were sequenced. Repertoires were generated with immunoSEQ multiplex PCR, while TCRdb's copy carries only in-frame clones and drops some. The sample has about 230,000 clones; roughly 17% are singletons. CD45RO/CCR7/CD25/CD127/CD95/CD27 separated CD4+ naive, central memory, regulatory and stem cell-like memory cells by sorting. The V gene's germline CDR1 is SGDLS and CDR2 YYNGEE. Unmatched junction bases numbered 5, after V lost 0 bases and J lost 7 bases. There are 15 residues in the CDR3. The TCR comes from a man aged 25-45 years with type 1 diabetes. This chain joins TRBV9 and TRBJ2-1, with 9 bases that match TRBD2. The sequencing sample was made of naive CD4+ T cells from blood. This chain's CDR3 is CASSVAPSGTNEQFF. The CDR3, as DNA: TGTGCCAGCAGCGTAGCGCCTAGCGGGACAAATGAGCAGTTCTTC.